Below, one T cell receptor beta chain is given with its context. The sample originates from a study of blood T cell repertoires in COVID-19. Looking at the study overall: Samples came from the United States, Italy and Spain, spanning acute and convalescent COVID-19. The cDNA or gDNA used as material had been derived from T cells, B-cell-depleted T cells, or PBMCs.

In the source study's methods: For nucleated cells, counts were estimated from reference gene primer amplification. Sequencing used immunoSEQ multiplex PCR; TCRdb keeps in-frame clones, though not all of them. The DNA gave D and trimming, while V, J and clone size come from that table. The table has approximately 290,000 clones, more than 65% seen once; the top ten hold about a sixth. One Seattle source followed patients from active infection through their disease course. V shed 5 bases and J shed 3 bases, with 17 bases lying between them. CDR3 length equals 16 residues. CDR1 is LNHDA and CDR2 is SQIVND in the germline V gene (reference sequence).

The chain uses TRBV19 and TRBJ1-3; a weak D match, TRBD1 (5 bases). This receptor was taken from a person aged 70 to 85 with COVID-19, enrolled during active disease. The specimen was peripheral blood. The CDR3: CASSPGGARVGNTIYF. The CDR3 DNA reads TGTGCCAGTAGTCCCGGAGGGGCCAGAGTTGGAAACACCATATATTTT.